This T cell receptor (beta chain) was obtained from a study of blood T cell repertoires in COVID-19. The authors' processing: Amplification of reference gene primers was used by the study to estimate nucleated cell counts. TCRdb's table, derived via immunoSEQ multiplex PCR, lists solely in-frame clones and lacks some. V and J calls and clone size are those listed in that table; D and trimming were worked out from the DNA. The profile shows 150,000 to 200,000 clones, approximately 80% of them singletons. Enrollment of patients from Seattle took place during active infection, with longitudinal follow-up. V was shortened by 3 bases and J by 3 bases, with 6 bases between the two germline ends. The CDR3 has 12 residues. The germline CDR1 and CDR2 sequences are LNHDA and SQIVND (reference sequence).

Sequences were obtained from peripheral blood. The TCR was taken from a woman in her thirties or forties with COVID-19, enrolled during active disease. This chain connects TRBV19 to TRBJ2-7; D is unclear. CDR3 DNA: TGTGCCAGTAGTATTGGCAGCTACGAGCAGTACTTC. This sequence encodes CASSIGSYEQYF. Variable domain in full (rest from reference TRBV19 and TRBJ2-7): DGGITQSPKYLFRKEGQNVTLSCEQNLNHDAMYWYRQDPGQGLRLIYYSQIVNDFQKGDIAEGYSVSREKKESFPLTVTSAQKNPTAFYLCASSIGSYEQYFGPGTRLTVT.